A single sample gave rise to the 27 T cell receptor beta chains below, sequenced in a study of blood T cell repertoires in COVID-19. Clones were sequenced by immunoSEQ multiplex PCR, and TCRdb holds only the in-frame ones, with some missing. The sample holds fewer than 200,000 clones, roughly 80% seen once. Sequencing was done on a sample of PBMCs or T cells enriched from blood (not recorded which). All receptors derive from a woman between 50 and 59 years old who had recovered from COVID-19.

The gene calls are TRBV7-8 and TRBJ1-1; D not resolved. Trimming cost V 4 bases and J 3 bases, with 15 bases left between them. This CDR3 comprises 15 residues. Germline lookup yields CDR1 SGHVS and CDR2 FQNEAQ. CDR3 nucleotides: TGTGCCAGCAGCTCAGATAGCGGGGTTCACACTGAAGCTTTCTTT. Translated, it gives CASSSDSGVHTEAFF.

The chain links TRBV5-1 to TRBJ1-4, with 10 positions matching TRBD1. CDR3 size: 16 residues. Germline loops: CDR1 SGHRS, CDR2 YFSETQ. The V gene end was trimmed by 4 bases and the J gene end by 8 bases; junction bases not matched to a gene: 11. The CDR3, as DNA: TGCGCCAGCAGCCTCACACGGACAGGGGGAGGAGAAAAACTGTTTTTT. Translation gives CASSLTRTGGGEKLFF.

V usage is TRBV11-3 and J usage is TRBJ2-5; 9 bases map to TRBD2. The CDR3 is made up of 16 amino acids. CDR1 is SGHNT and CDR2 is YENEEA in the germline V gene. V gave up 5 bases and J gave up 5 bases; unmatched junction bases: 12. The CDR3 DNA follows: TGTGCCAGCAGCGGCCGAGGGCTAGCGGGAATTGAGACCCAGTACTTC. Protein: CASSGRGLAGIETQYF.

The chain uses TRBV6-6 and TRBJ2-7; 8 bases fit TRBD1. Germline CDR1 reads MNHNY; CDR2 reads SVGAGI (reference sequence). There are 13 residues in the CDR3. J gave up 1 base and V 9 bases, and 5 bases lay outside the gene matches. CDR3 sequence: CASGTGDSYEQYV. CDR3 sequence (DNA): TGTGCCAGTGGGACAGGTGATTCCTACGAGCAGTACGTC.

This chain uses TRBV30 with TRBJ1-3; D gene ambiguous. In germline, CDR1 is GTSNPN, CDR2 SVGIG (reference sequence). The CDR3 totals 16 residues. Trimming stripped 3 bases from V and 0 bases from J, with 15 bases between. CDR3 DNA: TGTGCCTGGAGCCCCTCAGGAACAGTCTCTGGAAACACCATATATTTT. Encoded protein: CAWSPSGTVSGNTIYF.

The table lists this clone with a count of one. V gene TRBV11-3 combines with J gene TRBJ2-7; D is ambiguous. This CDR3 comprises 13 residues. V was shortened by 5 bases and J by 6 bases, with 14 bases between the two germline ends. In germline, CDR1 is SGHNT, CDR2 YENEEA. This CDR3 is CASSASPAGEQYV. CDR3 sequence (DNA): TGTGCCAGCAGCGCCTCGCCCGCCGGCGAGCAGTACGTC.

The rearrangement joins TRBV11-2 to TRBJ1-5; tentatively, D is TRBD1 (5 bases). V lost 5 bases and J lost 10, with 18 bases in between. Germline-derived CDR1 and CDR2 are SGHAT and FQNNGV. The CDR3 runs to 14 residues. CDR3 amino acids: CASSPRGEVTPQHF. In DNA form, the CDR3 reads TGTGCCAGCAGCCCCCGGGGGGAAGTTACACCCCAGCATTTT.

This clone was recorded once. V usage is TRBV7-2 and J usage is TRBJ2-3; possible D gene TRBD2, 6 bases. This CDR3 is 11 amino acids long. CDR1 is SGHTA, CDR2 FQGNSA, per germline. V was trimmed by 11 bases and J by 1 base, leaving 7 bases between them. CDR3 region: CAGGGTDTQYF. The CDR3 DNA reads TGTGCCGGAGGGGGCACAGATACGCAGTATTTT.

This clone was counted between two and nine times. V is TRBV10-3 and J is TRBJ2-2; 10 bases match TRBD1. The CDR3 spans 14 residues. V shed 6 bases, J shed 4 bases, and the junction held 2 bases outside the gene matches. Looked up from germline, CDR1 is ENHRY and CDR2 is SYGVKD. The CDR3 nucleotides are TGTGCCATCAGGGGGACAGGGGCCACCGGGGAGCTGTTTTTT. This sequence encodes CAIRGTGATGELFF.

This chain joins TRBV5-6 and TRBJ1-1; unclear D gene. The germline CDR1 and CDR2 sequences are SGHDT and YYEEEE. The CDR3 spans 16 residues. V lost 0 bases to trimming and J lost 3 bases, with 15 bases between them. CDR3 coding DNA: TGTGCCAGCAGCTTGGGCGAGCCTGGGCGTGACACTGAAGCTTTCTTT. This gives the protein CASSLGEPGRDTEAFF.

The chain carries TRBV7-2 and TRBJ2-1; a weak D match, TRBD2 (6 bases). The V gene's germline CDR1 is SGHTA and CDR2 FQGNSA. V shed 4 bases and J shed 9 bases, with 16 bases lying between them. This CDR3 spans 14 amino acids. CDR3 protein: CASSWMSSDGEQFF. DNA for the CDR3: TGTGCCAGCAGCTGGATGTCTAGCGATGGTGAGCAGTTCTTC.

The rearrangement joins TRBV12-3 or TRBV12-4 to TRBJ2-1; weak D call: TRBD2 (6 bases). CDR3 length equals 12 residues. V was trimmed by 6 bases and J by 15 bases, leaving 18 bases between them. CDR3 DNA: TGTGCCAGCAGCTCCCGGGAGAGAGATCGGTTCTTC. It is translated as CASSSRERDRFF.

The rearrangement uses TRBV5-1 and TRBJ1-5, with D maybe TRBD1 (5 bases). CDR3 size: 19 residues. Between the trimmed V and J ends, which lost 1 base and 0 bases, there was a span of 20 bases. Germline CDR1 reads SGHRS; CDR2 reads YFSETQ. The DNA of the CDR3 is TGCGCCAGCAGCTTGCGTAGGCAGGGCGTAGTCTATAGCAATCAGCCCCAGCATTTT. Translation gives CASSLRRQGVVYSNQPQHF.

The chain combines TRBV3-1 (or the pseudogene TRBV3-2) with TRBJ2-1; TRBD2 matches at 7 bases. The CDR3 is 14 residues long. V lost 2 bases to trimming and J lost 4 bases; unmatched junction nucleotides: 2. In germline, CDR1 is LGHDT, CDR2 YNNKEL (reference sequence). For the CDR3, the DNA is TGTGCCAGCAGCCAATACGGGAGGTACAATGAGCAGTTCTTC. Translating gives CASSQYGRYNEQFF.

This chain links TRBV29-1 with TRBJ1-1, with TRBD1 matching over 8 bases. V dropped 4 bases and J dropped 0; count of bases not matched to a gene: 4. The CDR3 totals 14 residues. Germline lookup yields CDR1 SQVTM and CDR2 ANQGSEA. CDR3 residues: CSVGQGLMNTEAFF. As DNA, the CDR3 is TGCAGCGTTGGACAGGGGCTCATGAACACTGAAGCTTTCTTT.

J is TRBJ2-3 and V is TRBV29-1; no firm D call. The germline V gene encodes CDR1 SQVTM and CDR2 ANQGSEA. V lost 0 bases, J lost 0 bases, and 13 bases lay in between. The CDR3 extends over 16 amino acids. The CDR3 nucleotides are TGCAGCGTTGAAGATCCCCAGGCAGCTAGCACAGATACGCAGTATTTT. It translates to CSVEDPQAASTDTQYF.

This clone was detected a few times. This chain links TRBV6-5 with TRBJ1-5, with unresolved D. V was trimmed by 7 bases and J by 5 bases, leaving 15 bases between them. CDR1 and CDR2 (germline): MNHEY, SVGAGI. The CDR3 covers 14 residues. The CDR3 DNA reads TGTGCCAGCACCAGTTTATGGGCCTATCAGCCCCAGCATTTT. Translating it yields CASTSLWAYQPQHF.

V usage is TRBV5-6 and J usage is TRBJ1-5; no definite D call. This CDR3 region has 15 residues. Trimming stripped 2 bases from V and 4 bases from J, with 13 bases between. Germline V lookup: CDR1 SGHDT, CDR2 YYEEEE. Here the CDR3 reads CASSFSQAPNQPQHF. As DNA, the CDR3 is TGTGCCAGCAGCTTTAGTCAAGCACCTAATCAGCCCCAGCATTTT. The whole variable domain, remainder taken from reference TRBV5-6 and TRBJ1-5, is DAGVTQSPTHLIKTRGQQVTLRCSPKSGHDTVSWYQQALGQGPQFIFQYYEEEERQRGNFPDRFSGHQFPNYSSELNVNALLLGDSALYLCASSFSQAPNQPQHFGDGTRLSIL.

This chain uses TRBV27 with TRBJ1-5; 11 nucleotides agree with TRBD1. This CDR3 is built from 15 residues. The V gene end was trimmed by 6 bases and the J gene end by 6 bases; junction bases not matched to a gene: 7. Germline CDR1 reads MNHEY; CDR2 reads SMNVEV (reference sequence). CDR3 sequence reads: CASSLRTGGAQPQHF. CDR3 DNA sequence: TGTGCCAGCAGCCTTAGGACAGGGGGCGCTCAGCCCCAGCATTTT.

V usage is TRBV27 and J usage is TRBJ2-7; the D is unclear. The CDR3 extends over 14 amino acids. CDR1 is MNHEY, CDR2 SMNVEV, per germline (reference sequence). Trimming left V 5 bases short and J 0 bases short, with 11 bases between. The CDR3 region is CASSPEMSSYEQYV. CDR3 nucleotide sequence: TGTGCCAGCAGTCCCGAAATGAGCTCCTACGAGCAGTACGTC.

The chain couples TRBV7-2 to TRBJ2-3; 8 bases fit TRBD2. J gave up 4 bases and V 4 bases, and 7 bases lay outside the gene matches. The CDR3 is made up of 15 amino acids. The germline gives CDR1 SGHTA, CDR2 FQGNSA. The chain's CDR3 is CASSSGGSGADTQYF. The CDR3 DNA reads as TGTGCCAGCAGCTCCGGGGGTAGCGGGGCAGATACGCAGTATTTT.

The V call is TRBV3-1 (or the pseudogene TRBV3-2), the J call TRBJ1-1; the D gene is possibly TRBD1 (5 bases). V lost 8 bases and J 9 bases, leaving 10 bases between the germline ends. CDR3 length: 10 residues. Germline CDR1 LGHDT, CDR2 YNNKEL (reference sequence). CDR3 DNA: TGTGCCAGCGGGGCCAGGCAAGCTTTCTTT. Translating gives CASGARQAFF.

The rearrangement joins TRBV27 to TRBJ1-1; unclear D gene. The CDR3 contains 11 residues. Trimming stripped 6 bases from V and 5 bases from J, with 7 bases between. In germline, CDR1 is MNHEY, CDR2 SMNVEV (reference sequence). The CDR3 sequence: CASRERTEAFF. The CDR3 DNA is TGTGCCAGCAGGGAGCGGACTGAAGCTTTCTTT.

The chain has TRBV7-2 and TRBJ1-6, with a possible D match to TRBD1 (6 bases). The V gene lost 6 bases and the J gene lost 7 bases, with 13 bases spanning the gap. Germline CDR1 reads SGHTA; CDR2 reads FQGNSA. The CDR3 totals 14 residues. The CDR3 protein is CASRLGTTNSPLHF. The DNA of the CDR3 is TGTGCCAGCAGACTCGGGACAACGAATTCACCCCTCCACTTT.

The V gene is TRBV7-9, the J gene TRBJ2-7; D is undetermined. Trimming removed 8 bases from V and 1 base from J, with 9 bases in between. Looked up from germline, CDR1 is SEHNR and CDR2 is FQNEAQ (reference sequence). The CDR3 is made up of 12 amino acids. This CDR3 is CASSSISYEQYV. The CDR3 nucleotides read TGTGCCAGCTCCTCTATTTCCTACGAGCAGTACGTC.

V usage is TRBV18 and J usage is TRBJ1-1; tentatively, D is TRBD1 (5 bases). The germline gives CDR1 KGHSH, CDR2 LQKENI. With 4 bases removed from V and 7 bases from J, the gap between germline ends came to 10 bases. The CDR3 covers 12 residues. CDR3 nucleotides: TGTGCCAGCTCACAAAATAGGGGTGAAGCTTTCTTT. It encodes CASSQNRGEAFF.

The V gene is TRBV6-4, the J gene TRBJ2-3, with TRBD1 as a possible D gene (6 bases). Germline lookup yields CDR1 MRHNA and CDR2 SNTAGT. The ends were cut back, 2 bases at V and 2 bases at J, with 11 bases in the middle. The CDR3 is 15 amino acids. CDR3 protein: CASSDQGRHTDTQYF. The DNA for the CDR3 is TGTGCCAGCAGTGACCAGGGGCGCCACACAGATACGCAGTATTTT.